The clone carrying this TCR beta chain was picked up a small number of times. Its antigen is currently unknown. Addition of a universal primer site occurred through template switching, and cDNA carried unique molecular identifiers. TCRdb processed the 5' RACE reads anew with MiXCR; each CDR3 protein has one entry. Of 550,000 to 800,000 distinct CDR3 sequences listed, about 7.6% are singletons. These data are taken from a study of identical twins. The germline CDR1 and CDR2 sequences are SEHNR and FQNEAQ (reference sequence). Trimming took 5 bases from V and 2 from J, leaving 15 bases between them. This CDR3 has 16 residues. Study outcomes and limitations: Out-of-frame alpha sequences shared between twins exhibited an excess of low generation probability. Cross-sectional statistical analysis, not tracking of the same donors, underpinned the conclusions.

The sample was also linked to a second study, of yellow fever vaccine responses in identical twins.

Material for sequencing was PBMCs. V and J are TRBV7-9 and TRBJ2-2; D possibly corresponds to TRBD2 (5 bases). The TCR originated in a woman younger than 30 in good health. CDR3 DNA: TGTGCCAGCAGCCCAAGGACTCCACCCAACACCGGGGAGCTGTTTTTT. Translation: CASSPRTPPNTGELFF.